This T cell receptor (beta chain) was observed in a study of control samples from healthy donors and cancer patients. The CDR3 has 16 amino acids. CDR1 SGHVS and CDR2 FNYEAQ come from the germline V gene. V lost 0 bases and J lost 3; bases outside the gene matches: 2. This table comes from immunoSEQ multiplex PCR, and its TCRdb copy is limited to in-frame clones, with some not included. The table lists about 190,000 clones, around 93% of them singletons. The receptor was derived from a man in his thirties or forties in good health. The chain uses TRBV7-6 and TRBJ2-1, with 10 bases lining up with TRBD2. The sequenced material came from blood. CDR3 DNA: TGTGCCAGCAGCTTAGCGGCTAGCGGGGGCTACAATGAGCAGTTCTTC. It specifies CASSLAASGGYNEQFF.